These T cell receptor beta chains were read from a single sample in a study of T cell responses to AZD1222 COVID-19 vaccine. Libraries were prepared by immunoSEQ multiplex PCR; TCRdb keeps only in-frame clonotypes and omits some of them. Of 120,000 to 150,000 clones detected, approximately 90% appear once; the ten largest clones hold approximately 2.8%. Here the sequenced sample was peripheral blood, taken on day 0 of AZD1222 vaccination. These receptors were taken from an adult in good health. Both conserved end residues are part of each CDR3. The D gene is left open where the match is weak. Some rows mark clone size as missing; the rest say once, few, many or name a class of expanded clone.

J gene: TRBJ1-1; D gene: TRBD1; V gene: TRBV5-4; clone size: NA; CDR3 protein: CASTGTGVGAFF; CDR3 DNA: TGTGCCAGCACCGGGACAGGGGTTGGGGCTTTCTTT
J gene: TRBJ2-7; D gene: NA; V gene: TRBV19; clone size: NA; CDR3 protein: CASSIAVGFEQYF; CDR3 DNA: TGTGCCAGTAGTATAGCAGTCGGGTTCGAGCAGTACTTC
J gene: TRBJ2-1; D gene: NA; V gene: TRBV9; clone size: NA; CDR3 protein: CASSEDLGVFEQFF; CDR3 DNA: TGTGCCAGCAGCGAGGATCTGGGGGTGTTTGAGCAGTTCTTC
J gene: TRBJ1-2; D gene: NA; V gene: TRBV20-1; clone size: NA; CDR3 protein: CSPSSNYGYTF; CDR3 DNA: TGCAGCCCTAGCTCCAACTATGGCTACACCTTC
J gene: TRBJ1-5; D gene: TRBD1; V gene: TRBV9; clone size: NA; CDR3 protein: CASSPSGTGDQPQHF; CDR3 DNA: TGTGCCAGCAGCCCCTCCGGGACAGGGGATCAGCCCCAGCATTTT
J gene: TRBJ2-2; D gene: NA; V gene: TRBV2; clone size: NA; CDR3 protein: CASAAQIGTGELFF; CDR3 DNA: TGTGCCAGCGCCGCCCAGATAGGCACCGGGGAGCTGTTTTTT
J gene: TRBJ2-1; D gene: NA; V gene: TRBV2; clone size: few; CDR3 protein: CASTRQGGEQFF; CDR3 DNA: TGTGCCAGCACGAGGCAGGGAGGCGAGCAGTTCTTC
J gene: TRBJ2-1; D gene: NA; V gene: TRBV19; clone size: NA; CDR3 protein: CASSIGSSYNEQFF; CDR3 DNA: TGTGCCAGTAGTATCGGGAGTTCCTACAATGAGCAGTTCTTC
J gene: TRBJ2-1; D gene: TRBD2; V gene: TRBV5-1; clone size: NA; CDR3 protein: CASSSGGSWNEQFF; CDR3 DNA: TGCGCCAGCAGCTCCGGCGGGAGTTGGAATGAGCAGTTCTTC
J gene: TRBJ2-7; D gene: NA; V gene: TRBV7-2; clone size: NA; CDR3 protein: CASSLVPESSYEQYF; CDR3 DNA: TGTGCCAGCAGCTTAGTACCCGAGAGCTCCTACGAGCAGTACTTC
J gene: TRBJ2-2; D gene: NA; V gene: TRBV27; clone size: NA; CDR3 protein: CASSSPYRELFF; CDR3 DNA: TGTGCCAGCAGTTCCCCCTACCGGGAGCTGTTTTTT
J gene: TRBJ2-3; D gene: TRBD2; V gene: TRBV9; clone size: NA; CDR3 protein: CASSVGSGIGTDTQYF; CDR3 DNA: TGTGCCAGCAGCGTAGGAAGCGGGATCGGCACAGATACGCAGTATTTT
J gene: TRBJ1-3; D gene: NA; V gene: TRBV2; clone size: NA; CDR3 protein: CASRKMSFRGSGNTIYF; CDR3 DNA: TGTGCCAGCAGAAAAATGTCATTTAGGGGTTCTGGAAACACCATATATTTT